This TCR beta chain was profiled in a study of OX40 agonist ivuxolimab in advanced cancers. Method: immunoSEQ multiplex PCR; TCRdb's copy keeps in-frame clones and lacks some. The top ten hold 0.15% to 0.16% of the sample, which has over 100,000 clones, 90% to 95% seen once. The sample in question was CD4+ or CD8+ T cells sorted from blood, obtained in a trial of the OX40 agonist ivuxolimab. The clonotype was recovered from an adult with an advanced solid tumor such as melanoma, head and neck, liver or kidney cancer.

The CDR3 DNA is TGTGCCAGCAGTAGGCGGGAGGGGTTAGATACGCAGTATTTT. This encodes CASSRREGLDTQYF. The chain uses TRBV27 and TRBJ2-3, with 9 nucleotides matching TRBD2. Per the germline V gene, CDR1 is MNHEY and CDR2 is SMNVEV (reference sequence). The V segment lost 5 bases and the J segment 5 bases; nucleotides outside the gene matches: 5. The CDR3 consists of 14 residues.